Listed below are T cell receptor beta chains from one sample, sequenced in a study of blood T cell repertoires in COVID-19. Assay used: immunoSEQ multiplex PCR; TCRdb lists only in-frame clones, some missing. The data show some 150,000 clones, 80% to 85% seen once. The sample comprised peripheral blood. The receptors shown here come from a human donor in a cohort sampled during active COVID-19. CDR3s include the opening cysteine and the closing phenylalanine or tryptophan. The order of the fields is D gene, clone size, J gene, V gene, CDR3 protein, CDR3 DNA. The D gene is left open where the match is weak. Only some rows state a clone size, as once, few, many or a class for expanded clones.

TRBD1	-	TRBJ1-2	TRBV19	CASRAGTVELTNYGYTF	TGTGCCAGCAGAGCCGGGACAGTGGAACTCACTAACTATGGCTACACCTTC
-	-	TRBJ1-3	TRBV6-5	CATRPPSGLHTIYF	TGTGCCACCCGCCCACCGAGTGGTTTACACACCATATATTTT
TRBD1	-	TRBJ2-7	TRBV11-2	CASSFTPTGMYEQYF	TGTGCCAGCAGCTTTACCCCGACAGGGATGTACGAGCAGTACTTC
-	-	TRBJ2-7	TRBV18	CASSTKGNSYEQYF	TGTGCCAGCTCTACCAAGGGGAATTCCTACGAGCAGTACTTC
TRBD1	once	TRBJ2-6	TRBV3-1/TRBV3-2	CASSQLDRGSGANVLTF	TGTGCCAGCAGCCAATTAGACAGGGGGTCTGGGGCCAACGTCCTGACTTTC
-	-	TRBJ1-4	TRBV5-1	CASSGGTPTNEKLFF	TGCGCCAGCAGCGGGGGCACCCCAACTAATGAAAAACTGTTTTTT
TRBD1	few	TRBJ2-2	TRBV5-1	CASILSAGTGGTGELFF	TGCGCCAGTATATTATCCGCCGGGACAGGGGGCACCGGGGAGCTGTTTTTT
TRBD2	-	TRBJ2-3	TRBV12-3/TRBV12-4	CASGTSERDTQYF	TGTGCCAGCGGGACTAGCGAGCGAGATACGCAGTATTTT
TRBD2	once	TRBJ2-3	TRBV7-3	CASSESGGWDTQYF	TGTGCCAGCTCTGAAAGCGGGGGGTGGGATACGCAGTATTTT
TRBD2	-	TRBJ2-5	TRBV7-2	CASSPQSGGAETQYF	TGTGCCAGCAGCCCCCAAAGCGGGGGGGCAGAGACCCAGTACTTC
-	-	TRBJ2-4	TRBV7-3	CASSSGGGIQYF	TGTGCCAGCAGCTCGGGGGGCGGCATTCAGTACTTC
-	-	TRBJ2-7	TRBV27	CASSTTASGSSEQYF	TGTGCCAGCAGTACGACCGCCTCAGGTTCGAGCGAGCAGTACTTC
-	-	TRBJ1-5	TRBV18	CASSPGGRQNQPQHF	TGTGCCAGCTCACCTGGGGGCAGGCAAAATCAGCCCCAGCATTTT
TRBD1	-	TRBJ1-1	TRBV5-1	CASSVALDRGGTEAFF	TGCGCCAGCAGCGTGGCCCTGGACAGGGGAGGAACTGAAGCTTTCTTT
-	-	TRBJ2-5	TRBV5-4	CASSLVLEETQYF	TGTGCCAGCAGCTTGGTACTAGAAGAGACCCAGTACTTC
TRBD1	-	TRBJ2-7	TRBV5-1	CASSPGQGARNEQYF	TGCGCCAGCAGCCCGGGCCAGGGGGCGAGAAACGAGCAGTACTTC
-	-	TRBJ1-5	TRBV6-5	CASRRRGGNQPQHF	TGTGCCAGCAGACGGAGGGGGGGCAACCAGCCCCAGCATTTT
-	-	TRBJ2-5	TRBV2	CASGSLGGETQYF	TGTGCCAGCGGCAGCTTGGGGGGAGAGACCCAGTACTTC
TRBD1	-	TRBJ1-1	TRBV4-1	CASSQADRASPEAFF	TGCGCCAGCAGCCAAGCGGACAGGGCCTCACCTGAAGCTTTCTTT
TRBD1	-	TRBJ2-2	TRBV6-1	CASSEYQGADTGELFF	TGTGCCAGCAGTGAGTACCAGGGGGCGGACACCGGGGAGCTGTTTTTT
-	-	TRBJ2-3	TRBV3-1/TRBV3-2	CASTAGFLNTDTQYF	TGTGCCAGCACTGCGGGATTCCTCAACACAGATACGCAGTATTTT
-	-	TRBJ1-4	TRBV3-1/TRBV3-2	CASSQEWGKGTNEKLFF	TGTGCCAGCAGCCAAGAGTGGGGCAAAGGAACTAATGAAAAACTGTTTTTT
TRBD2	-	TRBJ2-4	TRBV4-1	CASSPGLAGGLGKNIQYF	TGCGCCAGCAGCCCGGGACTAGCGGGGGGGCTAGGCAAAAACATTCAGTACTTC
-	-	TRBJ2-5	TRBV5-1	CASSLYGGQETQYF	TGCGCCAGCAGCTTGTACGGGGGCCAAGAGACCCAGTACTTC
-	-	TRBJ2-3	TRBV29-1	CSVKGVVTDTQYF	TGCAGCGTTAAGGGGGTAGTGACAGATACGCAGTATTTT
TRBD1	few	TRBJ2-7	TRBV5-6	CASSLRQGAGEQYF	TGTGCCAGCAGCTTGCGACAGGGTGCTGGGGAGCAGTACTTC
TRBD1	-	TRBJ1-1	TRBV5-6	CASSQLQGQFMNTEAFF	TGTGCCAGCAGCCAATTGCAGGGACAGTTCATGAACACTGAAGCTTTCTTT
TRBD1	-	TRBJ2-1	TRBV5-1	CASSYDRGHYNEQFF	TGCGCCAGCAGCTACGACAGGGGGCACTACAATGAGCAGTTCTTC
-	-	TRBJ2-1	TRBV19	CASSPYRGFSYNEQFF	TGTGCCAGTAGCCCTTACCGAGGCTTTTCCTACAATGAGCAGTTCTTC
TRBD1	-	TRBJ1-5	TRBV7-9	CASSLGDSSNQPQHF	TGTGCCAGCAGCTTAGGGGACAGTAGCAATCAGCCCCAGCATTTT
-	-	TRBJ1-6	TRBV2	CASRIQEGGSPLHF	TGTGCCAGCAGAATCCAGGAAGGTGGATCACCCCTCCACTTT
-	-	TRBJ1-1	TRBV28	CASSLQGNRAEAFF	TGTGCCAGCAGTCTTCAGGGTAATCGGGCTGAAGCTTTCTTT
TRBD1	-	TRBJ1-6	TRBV6-5	CASSRDREVSPLHF	TGTGCCAGCAGCCGGGACAGGGAGGTTTCACCCCTCCACTTT
TRBD1	-	TRBJ1-1	TRBV20-1	CSASRQGVNTEAFF	TGCAGTGCAAGTCGACAGGGGGTTAACACTGAAGCTTTCTTT
TRBD1	-	TRBJ2-7	TRBV27	CASSPDRAISYEQYF	TGTGCCAGCAGCCCGGACAGGGCGATTAGCTACGAGCAGTACTTC
-	once	TRBJ1-4	TRBV4-1	CASSQFTGKLFF	TGCGCCAGCAGCCAATTTACCGGAAAACTGTTTTTT
-	few	TRBJ1-1	TRBV2	CASRNGRGVAEAFF	TGTGCCAGCAGGAACGGACGGGGAGTGGCTGAAGCTTTCTTT
TRBD1	-	TRBJ2-6	TRBV18	CASSPGTGVGANVLTF	TGTGCCAGCTCACCAGGCACAGGGGTCGGGGCCAACGTCCTGACTTTC
TRBD1	once	TRBJ2-7	TRBV6-5	CASSSGTGTGSYEQYF	TGTGCCAGCAGTTCCGGTACCGGGACAGGGAGCTACGAGCAGTACTTC
-	-	TRBJ2-1	TRBV7-3	CASSLTRGGNEQFF	TGTGCCAGCAGCTTAACCCGGGGTGGAAATGAGCAGTTCTTC
-	-	TRBJ2-3	TRBV5-4	CASSFPPPTDTQYF	TGTGCCAGCAGCTTTCCTCCCCCCACAGATACGCAGTATTTT
TRBD1	-	TRBJ1-2	TRBV5-1	CASSLRQGEGGYTF	TGCGCCAGCAGCTTGAGACAGGGAGAGGGTGGCTACACCTTC
-	-	TRBJ1-4	TRBV29-1	CSVDQGTTNEKLFF	TGCAGCGTTGACCAGGGCACAACTAATGAAAAACTGTTTTTT
TRBD1	-	TRBJ2-7	TRBV5-5	CASSFGRGLSYEQYF	TGTGCCAGCAGCTTCGGCAGGGGGTTATCCTACGAGCAGTACTTC
TRBD1	-	TRBJ2-3	TRBV11-3	CASSQGASADTQYF	TGTGCCAGCAGCCAGGGGGCTAGCGCAGATACGCAGTATTTT
-	-	TRBJ2-2	TRBV6-5	CASSYSSPGGGELFF	TGTGCCAGCAGTTACTCAAGTCCAGGTGGGGGGGAGCTGTTTTTT
TRBD2	-	TRBJ2-3	TRBV11-3	CASSPGTSGSTDTQYF	TGTGCCAGCAGCCCAGGGACTAGCGGGAGCACAGATACGCAGTATTTT
TRBD1	-	TRBJ1-5	TRBV7-2	CASSPRTGTEQPQHF	TGTGCCAGCAGCCCGCGGACAGGGACGGAGCAGCCCCAGCATTTT
-	-	TRBJ2-3	TRBV11-2	CASSLGSQVTDTQYF	TGTGCCAGCAGCTTAGGTTCACAAGTCACAGATACGCAGTATTTT
-	-	TRBJ2-3	TRBV6-5	CASTTGTYDTQYF	TGTGCCAGCACTACAGGGACGTACGATACGCAGTATTTT
-	-	TRBJ1-2	TRBV19	CASSPRVFYGYTF	TGTGCCAGTAGTCCCCGGGTATTCTATGGCTACACCTTC
TRBD1	-	TRBJ2-1	TRBV12-5	CASGLDRGPGGPQRGAYNEQFF	TGTGCTAGTGGTTTGGATCGGGGCCCAGGGGGCCCACAGAGAGGCGCCTACAATGAGCAGTTCTTC
TRBD2	few	TRBJ2-2	TRBV5-1	CASGAGTTNTGELFF	TGCGCCAGCGGGGCCGGGACTACGAACACCGGGGAGCTGTTTTTT
-	many	TRBJ2-2	TRBV6-4	CASSSYSYTGELFF	TGTGCCAGCAGTTCGTACTCTTACACCGGGGAGCTGTTTTTT